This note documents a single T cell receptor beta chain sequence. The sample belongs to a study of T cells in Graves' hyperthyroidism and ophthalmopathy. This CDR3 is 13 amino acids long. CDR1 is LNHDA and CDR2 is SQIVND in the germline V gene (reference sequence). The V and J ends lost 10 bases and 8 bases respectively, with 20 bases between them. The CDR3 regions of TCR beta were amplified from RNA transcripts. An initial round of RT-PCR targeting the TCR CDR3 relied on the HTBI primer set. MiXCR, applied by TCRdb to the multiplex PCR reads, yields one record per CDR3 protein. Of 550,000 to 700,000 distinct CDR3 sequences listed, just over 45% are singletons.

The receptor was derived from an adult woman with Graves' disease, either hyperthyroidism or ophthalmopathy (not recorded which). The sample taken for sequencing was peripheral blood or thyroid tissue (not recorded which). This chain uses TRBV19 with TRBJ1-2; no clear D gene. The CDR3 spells CATSVTDILGYTF. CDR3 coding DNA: TGTGCCACTTCCGTGACCGACATTCTGGGCTACACCTTC.